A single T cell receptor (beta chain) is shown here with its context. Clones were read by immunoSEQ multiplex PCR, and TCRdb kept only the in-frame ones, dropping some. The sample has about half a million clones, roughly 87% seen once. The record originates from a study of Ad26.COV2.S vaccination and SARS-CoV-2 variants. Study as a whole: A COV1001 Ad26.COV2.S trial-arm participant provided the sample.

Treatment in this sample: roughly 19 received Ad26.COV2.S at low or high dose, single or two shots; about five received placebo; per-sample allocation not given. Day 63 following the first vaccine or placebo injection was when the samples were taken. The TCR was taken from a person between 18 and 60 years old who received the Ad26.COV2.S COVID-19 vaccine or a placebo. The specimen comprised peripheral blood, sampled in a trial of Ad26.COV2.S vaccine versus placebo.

In DNA form, the CDR3 reads TGTGCCAGCAGTCCTCTCTATGGCTACACCTTC. The encoded protein is CASSPLYGYTF. V usage is TRBV2 and J usage is TRBJ1-2; D gene ambiguous. From germline, CDR1 is SNHLY and CDR2 FYNNEI. V dropped 5 bases and J dropped 4 bases, with 5 bases sitting between them. The length of the CDR3 is 11 residues.